This is a list of T cell receptor beta chains from one sample in a study of T cells in Graves' hyperthyroidism and ophthalmopathy. TCRdb re-called the multiplex PCR reads through MiXCR, storing one row per CDR3 protein. The sample consists of under 550,000 distinct CDR3 sequences, about 20% of them appearing once. The source material was blood. All receptors come from a man aged 35-49 years with Graves' ophthalmopathy. Each CDR3 is given with its conserved first and last residue. D genes are given only for firm matches. Clone size is shown for a subset of rows, as once, few, many or a class of expanded clone.

d_call	clone_size	cdr3_length	v_call	j_call	cdr3_aa	cdr3_nt
TRBD1	few	15	TRBV12-5	TRBJ2-1	CASAPGGTGFSEQFF	TGTGCTAGTGCCCCAGGTGGGACAGGGTTTAGTGAGCAGTTCTTC
TRBD2	many	19	TRBV3-1	TRBJ2-1	CASSHGGGVALSSYNEQFF	TGTGCCAGCAGCCATGGGGGGGGGGTTGCCCTTAGCTCCTACAATGAGCAGTTCTTC
TRBD1	many	13	TRBV30	TRBJ1-1	CAWRGQTNTEAFF	TGTGCCTGGAGGGGACAGACGAACACTGAAGCTTTCTTT
NA	NA	13	TRBV18	TRBJ1-2	CASSRADTYGYTF	TGTGCCAGCTCACGGGCCGACACCTATGGCTACACCTTC
NA	once	15	TRBV2	TRBJ1-1	CASSEEGVGDTEAFF	TGTGCCAGCAGTGAAGAGGGGGTCGGGGACACTGAAGCTTTCTTT
TRBD2	few	18	TRBV6-1	TRBJ2-1	CASSLSRLAEISYNEQFF	TGTGCCAGCAGCCTATCCCGACTAGCGGAGATCTCCTACAATGAGCAGTTCTTC
TRBD1	NA	15	TRBV20-1	TRBJ2-3	CSARQGAGFTDTQYF	TGCAGTGCTAGACAGGGGGCCGGATTCACAGATACGCAGTATTTT
NA	many	13	TRBV18	TRBJ2-7	CASSPGTSYEQYF	TGTGCCAGCTCACCAGGGACGTCCTACGAGCAGTACTTC
NA	NA	18	TRBV6-2/TRBV6-3	TRBJ1-6	CASSYGRAGSSYNSPLHF	TGTGCCAGCAGTTACGGCAGGGCGGGAAGCTCCTATAATTCACCCCTCCACTTT
NA	NA	14	TRBV5-4	TRBJ2-1	CASSQGLAREEQFF	TGTGCCAGCAGCCAGGGCCTAGCTCGGGAGGAGCAGTTCTTC
NA	many	13	TRBV7-2	TRBJ2-1	CASSLGGLGVQFF	TGTGCCAGCAGCTTAGGAGGGTTGGGGGTCCAGTTCTTC
TRBD2	few	13	TRBV12-3/TRBV12-4	TRBJ2-5	CASSIQAGETQYF	TGTGCCAGCAGTATACAAGCGGGGGAGACCCAGTACTTC
NA	few	15	TRBV20-1	TRBJ1-6	CSARAKAVNNSPLHF	TGCAGTGCTAGAGCGAAGGCAGTCAATAATTCACCCCTCCACTTT
NA	NA	11	TRBV30	TRBJ2-7	CAWSKGIEQYF	TGTGCCTGGAGTAAGGGTATCGAGCAGTACTTC
NA	few	13	TRBV2	TRBJ2-5	CASSEAGLKTQYF	TGTGCCAGCAGTGAAGCGGGTTTGAAGACCCAGTACTTC
TRBD2	NA	17	TRBV27	TRBJ2-2	CASRKPSGSSNTGELFF	TGTGCCAGCAGAAAGCCTAGCGGGAGCTCCAACACCGGGGAGCTGTTTTTT
NA	few	11	TRBV6-2/TRBV6-3	TRBJ2-1	CASSYPNEQFF	TGTGCCAGCAGTTACCCCAATGAGCAGTTCTTC
NA	NA	12	TRBV19	TRBJ1-1	CASMWGNTEAFF	TGTGCCAGTATGTGGGGGAACACTGAAGCTTTCTTT
NA	NA	16	TRBV9	TRBJ2-7	CASSVEGFGTSYEQYF	TGTGCCAGCAGCGTAGAGGGGTTCGGCACCTCCTACGAGCAGTACTTC
TRBD2	many	17	TRBV7-9	TRBJ2-1	CASSLVSGSVPYNEQFF	TGTGCCAGCAGCTTAGTAAGCGGGAGTGTTCCCTACAATGAGCAGTTCTTC
NA	NA	14	TRBV19	TRBJ2-5	CASSQGAGVGTQYF	TGTGCCAGTAGCCAGGGAGCGGGCGTGGGGACCCAGTACTTC
TRBD1	many	15	TRBV18	TRBJ2-2	CASSRDRTNTGELFF	TGTGCCAGCTCAAGGGACAGGACGAACACCGGGGAGCTGTTTTTT
NA	few	12	TRBV6-2/TRBV6-3	TRBJ1-1	CTSSYSDGVAFF	TGTACCAGCAGTTACTCCGATGGAGTAGCTTTCTTT
NA	many	11	TRBV10-3	TRBJ2-7	CASRQAYEQYF	TGTGCCTCTAGGCAGGCCTACGAGCAGTACTTC
TRBD1	few	17	TRBV27	TRBJ1-3	CASRLRQGPNSGNTIYF	TGTGCCAGCAGACTACGACAGGGGCCCAATTCTGGAAACACCATATATTTT
TRBD2	many	17	TRBV2	TRBJ2-1	CASPSYTAGGPGYEQFF	TGTGCCAGCCCCTCGTATACAGCGGGAGGGCCGGGCTATGAGCAGTTCTTC
TRBD2	few	14	TRBV6-1	TRBJ2-1	CASSRGLANNEQFF	TGTGCCAGCAGTCGGGGACTAGCGAACAATGAGCAGTTCTTC
NA	few	14	TRBV20-1	TRBJ1-1	CSARGMGGYTEAFF	TGCAGTGCTAGGGGGATGGGGGGTTACACTGAAGCTTTCTTT
TRBD1	many	15	TRBV2	TRBJ2-1	CASSVRRTGENEQFF	TGTGCCAGCAGTGTGAGGAGGACAGGGGAAAATGAGCAGTTCTTC
NA	NA	11	TRBV19	TRBJ2-7	CASTSDYEQYF	TGTGCCAGTACCTCGGACTACGAGCAGTACTTC
NA	NA	12	TRBV19	TRBJ2-3	CASSIFGDTQYF	TGTGCCAGTAGTATATTTGGAGATACGCAGTATTTT
NA	NA	14	TRBV11-1	TRBJ1-1	CASSLNWGGTEAFF	TGTGCCAGCAGCTTAAACTGGGGGGGAACTGAAGCTTTCTTT
TRBD1	NA	18	TRBV24-1	TRBJ2-2	CATSDPTPGQGYTGELFF	TGTGCCACCAGTGATCCGACTCCGGGACAGGGCTACACCGGGGAGCTGTTTTTT
NA	few	14	TRBV6-1	TRBJ2-3	CASSERQITDTQYF	TGTGCCAGCAGTGAAAGACAGATCACAGATACGCAGTATTTT
NA	NA	17	TRBV6-1	TRBJ2-1	CASSRGFSDRVNNEQFF	TGTGCCAGCAGTAGGGGTTTTTCGGATAGGGTAAACAATGAGCAGTTCTTC
TRBD2	NA	17	TRBV10-3	TRBJ2-7	CAISELISGSVPYEQYF	TGTGCCATCAGTGAGTTGATCAGCGGGAGTGTCCCGTACGAGCAGTACTTC
TRBD1	many	15	TRBV7-2	TRBJ2-5	CASSSGGRDQETQYF	TGTGCCAGCAGCTCAGGGGGTAGGGACCAAGAGACCCAGTACTTC
NA	many	15	TRBV28	TRBJ2-5	CASSLLQRGQETQYF	TGTGCCAGCAGTTTATTACAGAGAGGCCAAGAGACCCAGTACTTC
NA	few	13	TRBV29-1	TRBJ1-5	CSVAGDSNQPQHF	TGCAGCGTTGCGGGGGATTCCAATCAGCCCCAGCATTTT
TRBD1	NA	20	TRBV10-3	TRBJ1-1	CAITRSGIRQGAHDGTEAFF	TGTGCCATCACCCGTTCGGGCATAAGACAGGGTGCCCATGATGGCACTGAAGCTTTCTTT
NA	many	15	TRBV5-1	TRBJ1-1	CASSENIRQNTEAFF	TGCGCCAGCAGCGAGAACATCCGACAGAACACTGAAGCTTTCTTT